One and the same sample provided the 22 T cell receptor beta chains below, sequenced in a study of post-analysis software for immune sequencing data (dated by TCRdb to 2014 to 2015). Results and caveats for the whole study, not just this receptor: A few TRBV segments, including TRBV5-6, TRBV5-1 and TRBV20-1, were significantly more frequent in patients than controls.

Preparation of the library involved PCR. The listed sequencing device is Illumina HiSeq 2500. To reduce PCR and sequencing biases, unique molecular identifiers were built into the TCR beta cDNA libraries. TCRdb redid the processing of the public reads, applying fastp at Q25 and MiXCR, and retained in-frame beta chains. Every distinct CDR3 protein forms one entry, paired with its most common genes and DNA. This sample holds fewer than 600,000 distinct CDR3 sequences; under 55% were observed only once. 9.5% to 13% of the sample lies in the top ten. Their antigens remain unidentified. The source material was blood. These receptors were collected from a girl aged 5 to 17 with multiple sclerosis.

Points on this clonotype: One end of the junction is discordant with germline, which a read error may explain. The chain uses TRBV15 and TRBJ1-2; D is possibly TRBD1 (5 bases). The CDR3 runs 14 residues. From germline, CDR1 is LNHNV and CDR2 YYDKDF (reference sequence). This chain's CDR3 is CATSPRTGVNGHTF. The CDR3 DNA sequence: TGTGCCACCAGCCCGCGCACAGGAGTGAATGGCCACACCTTC. Based on the CDR3 plus reference TRBV15 and TRBJ1-2, the full variable domain is DAMVIQNPRYQVTQFGKPVTLSCSQTLNHNVMYWYQQKSSQAPKLLFHYYDKDFNNEADTPDNFQSRRPNTSFCFLDIRSPGLGDTAMYLCATSPRTGVNGHTFGSGTRLTVV.

The CDR3 DNA reads TGTGCCAGCAGTTTGAGCGGGAGCGGCTCCGGAGAGCAGTACTTC. As protein: CASSLSGSGSGEQYF. The V and J genes are TRBV6-2 or TRBV6-3 and TRBJ2-7, with 8 bases lining up with TRBD2. The trim removed 4 bases at V and 7 bases at J, leaving 12 bases unmatched. The CDR3 extends over 15 amino acids. Germline V gene lookup returns CDR1 MNHEY and CDR2 SVGEGT.

The chain joins TRBV20-1 to TRBJ2-7, with D perhaps TRBD1 (6 bases). V was clipped by 4 bases and J by 2 bases, with 12 bases between them. CDR1 DFQATT and CDR2 SNEGSKA come from the germline V gene (reference sequence). The CDR3 has 13 residues. The CDR3 nucleotides read TGCAGTGCTACTGTACAGGGAACCTACGAGCAGTACTTC. It codes for CSATVQGTYEQYF.

The gene calls are TRBV20-1 and TRBJ2-1; the D gene is possibly TRBD2 (6 bases). V dropped 6 bases and J dropped 3 bases, with 18 bases sitting between them. The V gene's germline CDR1 is DFQATT and CDR2 SNEGSKA (reference sequence). This CDR3 spans 15 amino acids. CDR3 nucleotide sequence: TGCAGTGCCAGAAGGGTTGGACTAATCTACAATGAGCAGTTCTTC. This translates into CSARRVGLIYNEQFF.

The V gene is TRBV7-8, the J gene TRBJ1-2; D call uncertain. The ends were cut back, 5 bases at V and 9 bases at J, with 22 bases in the middle. Germline CDR1 reads SGHVS; CDR2 reads FQNEAQ. The length of the CDR3 is 15 residues. CDR3 nucleotide sequence: TGTGCCAGCAGCCCCCAACCGGCAGTAGGATGGAGCTACACCTTC. This gives the protein CASSPQPAVGWSYTF.

This clonotype has only a few counts. This chain connects TRBV4-3 to TRBJ2-1; D may be TRBD1 (6 bases). Between the trimmed V and J ends, which lost 2 bases and 3 bases, there was a span of 11 bases. This CDR3 region has 15 residues. Germline loops: CDR1 LGHNA, CDR2 YSLEER. The CDR3 DNA reads TGCGCCAGCAGCCAAAAGGGGGACAACTACAATGAGCAGTTCTTC. This translates into CASSQKGDNYNEQFF.

The chain employs TRBV5-1 and TRBJ2-1, with 9 bases matching TRBD1. The better agreement between TRBJ2-7 and the DNA end casts doubt on the J call. Germline CDR1 and CDR2: SGHRS and YFSETQ. The CDR3 length is 16 residues. The CDR3 bases are TGCGCCAGCAACCGCGAGAGTGGGACAGGGATTTACGAGCAGTACTTC. Translating gives CASNRESGTGIYEQYF.

The chain uses TRBV9 and TRBJ2-7; 7 bases are shared with TRBD2. Germline CDR1 SGDLS, CDR2 YYNGEE. V lost 0 bases to trimming and J lost 9 bases; unmatched junction nucleotides: 6. There are 13 residues in the CDR3. The CDR3 is CASSVAVSGGQYF. CDR3 DNA: TGTGCCAGCAGCGTAGCTGTCTCGGGGGGGCAGTACTTC.

The table lists this clonotype with a few counts. The rearrangement uses TRBV7-8 and TRBJ1-2; D is unresolved. Germline CDR1 SGHVS, CDR2 FQNEAQ. The CDR3 length is 14 residues. The germline V and J ends were trimmed by 2 bases and 6 bases, with 13 bases remaining between them. The CDR3 coding sequence is TGTGCCAGCAGCTTATCGGCAGACCGAAATGGCTACACCTTC. Residues: CASSLSADRNGYTF.

The chain couples TRBV29-1 to TRBJ1-4; 8 bases fit TRBD1. V was pared by 3 bases and J by 4 bases, with 4 bases of the junction left unmatched. CDR3 length equals 14 residues. Germline CDR1 reads SQVTM; CDR2 reads ANQGSEA. The CDR3 reads CSVDPGQDNEKLFF. Written as DNA, the CDR3 is TGCAGCGTTGACCCGGGACAGGATAATGAAAAACTGTTTTTT.

This clonotype was detected only a few times. The chain carries TRBV6-6 and TRBJ2-7, with D perhaps given as TRBD1 or TRBD2 (5 bases each). The CDR3 sequence is 14 residues long. V dropped 5 bases and J dropped 4 bases, with 15 bases sitting between them. Germline V CDR1 and CDR2: MNHNY, SVGAGI (reference sequence). The CDR3 DNA follows: TGTGCCAGCAGTAGGGCAGGGACCCAATACGAGCAGTACTTC. Residues: CASSRAGTQYEQYF.

As DNA, the CDR3 is TGTGCCAGCAGCTTAACCGCGGGAGATCTGCAGTACTTC. Its protein is CASSLTAGDLQYF. The chain carries TRBV7-2 and TRBJ2-7; 7 nucleotides match TRBD2. The CDR3 has 13 amino acids. Germline loops: CDR1 SGHTA, CDR2 FQGNSA. V lost 2 bases and J lost 9; bases outside the gene matches: 7. Combining the CDR3 with reference TRBV7-2 and TRBJ2-7 gives the whole variable domain GAGVSQSPSNKVTEKGKDVELRCDPISGHTALYWYRQSLGQGLEFLIYFQGNSAPDKSGLPSDRFSAERTGGSVSTLTIQRTQQEDSAVYLCASSLTAGDLQYFGPGTRLTVT.

The rearrangement joins TRBV12-3 or TRBV12-4 to TRBJ1-2, with unresolved D. The CDR3 is 13 amino acids. V gave up 7 bases and J gave up 4 bases, with 13 bases separating them. CDR3 DNA sequence: TGTGCCAGCACCTCGACACCATCCTATGGCTACACCTTC. As protein: CASTSTPSYGYTF.

Worth noting for this clonotype: The junction shows a germline mismatch at one end, possibly a read error. The CDR3 DNA reads TGCAGTGCTGCCAGGGACCCTACTAATGAAAAACGGTTTTTT. This translates into CSAARDPTNEKRFF. The V call is TRBV20-1, the J call TRBJ1-4; tentative D call: TRBD1 (5 bases). Germline CDR1 and CDR2: DFQATT and SNEGSKA (reference sequence). The CDR3 has 14 residues.

The rearrangement links TRBV6-6 to TRBJ2-7, with 8 bases aligning to TRBD1. The CDR3 contains 13 residues. V was pared by 6 bases and J by 3 bases, with 4 bases of the junction left unmatched. CDR1 MNHNY and CDR2 SVGAGI come from the germline V gene (reference sequence). The CDR3 protein is CASSAGTGYEQYF. The DNA of the CDR3 is TGTGCCAGCAGCGCCGGGACAGGCTACGAGCAGTACTTC.

The V call is TRBV7-2, the J call TRBJ2-7, with 9 nucleotides matching TRBD2. Germline CDR1 reads SGHTA; CDR2 reads FQGNSA. The CDR3 runs 14 residues. J was trimmed by 3 bases and V by 5 bases; bases with no gene match: 5. The CDR3: CASSQSTSGYEQYF. CDR3 nucleotides: TGTGCCAGCAGCCAATCGACTAGCGGCTACGAGCAGTACTTC.

This chain connects TRBV11-2 to TRBJ1-2, with D perhaps TRBD1 (5 bases). V lost 2 bases to trimming and J lost 1 base, with 11 bases between them. CDR1 is SGHAT and CDR2 is FQNNGV in the germline V gene. The CDR3 extends over 15 amino acids. DNA of the CDR3: TGTGCCAGCAGCTTAAATCAGGGAGGTAACTATGGCTACACCTTC. This translates into CASSLNQGGNYGYTF.

V gene TRBV12-3 or TRBV12-4 combines with J gene TRBJ2-1, with D perhaps matching TRBD2 (7 bases). The CDR3 has 13 amino acids. Between the trimmed V and J ends, which lost 8 bases and 10 bases, there was a span of 18 bases. The CDR3 bases are TGTGCCAGCGACGTTGGGAGGGGGAGGGAGCAGTTCTTC. Protein product: CASDVGRGREQFF.

This clonotype turned up a few times. The chain links TRBV20-1 to TRBJ2-7; TRBD2 matches at 7 bases. J was trimmed by 4 bases and V by 3 bases; bases with no gene match: 15. This CDR3 contains 16 residues. The germline V gene encodes CDR1 DFQATT and CDR2 SNEGSKA (reference sequence). For the CDR3, the DNA is TGCAGTGCTAGTTTGACGGGAGGTCTCGATATATACGAGCAGTACTTC. Translation: CSASLTGGLDIYEQYF.

This clonotype was detected only a few times. The chain links TRBV3-1 to TRBJ1-2; D unclear. The CDR3 loop spans 13 amino acids. Trimming left V 1 base short and J 7 bases short, with 10 bases between. Germline loops: CDR1 LGHDT, CDR2 YNNKEL (reference sequence). CDR3: CASSQVGVAGYTF. The CDR3 DNA reads as TGTGCCAGCAGCCAAGTTGGGGTGGCTGGCTACACCTTC. Drawing the rest from reference TRBV3-1 and TRBJ1-2, the complete variable domain is DTAVSQTPKYLVTQMGNDKSIKCEQNLGHDTMYWYKQDSKKFLKIMFSYNNKELIINETVPNRFSPKSPDKAHLNLHINSLELGDSAVYFCASSQVGVAGYTFGSGTRLTVV.

Only a few counts were recorded for this clonotype. The V call is TRBV12-3 or TRBV12-4, the J call TRBJ1-1; D gene unclear. The V and J ends lost 3 bases and 0 bases respectively, with 14 bases between them. This CDR3 has 16 amino acids. The CDR3 DNA sequence: TGTGCCAGCAGTTTGAAGAGGGTCCCGATGAACACTGAAGCTTTCTTT. This encodes CASSLKRVPMNTEAFF.

This clonotype appeared a few times. The chain links TRBV5-5 to TRBJ2-7; no reliable D call. The end of the DNA fits TRBJ2-5 better, so the J call may be wrong. The CDR3 is 13 residues long. CDR1 SGHKS and CDR2 YYEKEE come from the germline V gene (reference sequence). CDR3 nucleotide sequence: TGTGCCAGCAGCTTGGCTGTTTGGGAGACCCAGTACTTC. It translates to CASSLAVWETQYF.